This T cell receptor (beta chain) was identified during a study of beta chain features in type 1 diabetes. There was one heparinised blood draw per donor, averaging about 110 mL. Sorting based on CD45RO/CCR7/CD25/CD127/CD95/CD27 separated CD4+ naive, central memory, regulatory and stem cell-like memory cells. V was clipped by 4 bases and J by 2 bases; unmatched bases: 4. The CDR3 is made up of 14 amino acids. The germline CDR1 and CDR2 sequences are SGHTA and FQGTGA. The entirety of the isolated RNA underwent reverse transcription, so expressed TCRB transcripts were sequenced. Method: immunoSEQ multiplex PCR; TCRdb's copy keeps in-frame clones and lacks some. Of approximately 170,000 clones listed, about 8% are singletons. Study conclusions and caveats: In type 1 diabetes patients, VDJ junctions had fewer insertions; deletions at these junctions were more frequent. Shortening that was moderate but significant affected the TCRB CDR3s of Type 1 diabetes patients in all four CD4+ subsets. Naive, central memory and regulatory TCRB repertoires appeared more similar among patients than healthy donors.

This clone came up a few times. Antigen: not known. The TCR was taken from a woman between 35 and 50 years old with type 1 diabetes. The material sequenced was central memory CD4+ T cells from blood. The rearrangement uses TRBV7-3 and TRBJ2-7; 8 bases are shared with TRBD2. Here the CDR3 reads CASSSPGLAYEQYF. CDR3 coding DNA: TGTGCCAGCAGCTCGCCGGGACTAGCCTACGAGCAGTACTTC.